These T cell receptor beta chains were read from a single sample in a study of T cell responses to AZD1222 COVID-19 vaccine. The assay was immunoSEQ multiplex PCR, and TCRdb's table has in-frame clones only and misses some. The repertoire has roughly 130,000 clones, 80% to 90% of them found once; the top ten carry roughly a sixth. Material: peripheral blood, obtained on day 0 of MenACWY control vaccination. Receptors were obtained from an adult in good health. CDR3s include the opening cysteine and the closing phenylalanine or tryptophan. The D gene is left open where the match is weak. Clone size appears in some rows only: once, few, many, or a class for an expanded clone.

- - TRBJ2-7 TRBV6-5 CASSPTTSYEQYF TGTGCCAGCAGCCCCACGACCTCTTACGAGCAGTACTTC
- - TRBJ1-5 TRBV28 CASSSHLFNTKPQHF TGTGCCAGCAGTTCTCATCTCTTCAATACAAAGCCCCAGCATTTT
- TRBD1 TRBJ2-7 TRBV5-4 CASSLGTVYEQYF TGTGCCAGCAGCCTCGGGACAGTCTACGAGCAGTACTTC
- - TRBJ2-7 TRBV5-5 CASSPSGEQYF TGTGCCAGCAGCCCCTCCGGCGAGCAGTACTTC
- - TRBJ2-7 TRBV7-8 CASSPGAGNLHEQYF TGTGCCAGCAGTCCCGGGGCGGGAAATCTCCACGAGCAGTACTTC
- TRBD1 TRBJ1-1 TRBV7-3 CASSLRQGAEAFF TGTGCCAGCAGCTTAAGACAGGGGGCTGAAGCTTTCTTT
- - TRBJ1-1 TRBV4-1 CASSQDPGNTEAFF TGCGCCAGCAGCCAAGATCCAGGGAACACTGAAGCTTTCTTT
- - TRBJ1-2 TRBV30 CAWRRGGYTF TGTGCCTGGAGAAGGGGTGGCTACACCTTC
- TRBD2 TRBJ2-1 TRBV2 CASSEEAGRYNEQFF TGTGCCAGCAGTGAAGAAGCGGGGAGGTACAATGAGCAGTTCTTC
- TRBD2 TRBJ2-3 TRBV28 CASTERGRDTQYF TGTGCCAGCACGGAGCGGGGAAGGGATACGCAGTATTTT
- - TRBJ2-1 TRBV29-1 CSGKGTPLGNEQFF TGCAGCGGGAAAGGGACTCCCCTCGGGAATGAGCAGTTCTTC
- - TRBJ2-1 TRBV2 CASRGPEQFF TGTGCCAGCAGAGGCCCAGAGCAGTTCTTC
- - TRBJ1-2 TRBV28 CASRRQAHHGYTF TGTGCCAGCAGGCGACAGGCCCATCATGGCTACACCTTC
- TRBD2 TRBJ2-7 TRBV4-1 CASSRGLAETSDEQYF TGCGCCAGCAGCCGCGGACTAGCGGAGACTTCGGACGAGCAGTACTTC
- - TRBJ2-5 TRBV5-6 CASSSDIGETQYF TGTGCCAGCAGCTCCGACATCGGAGAGACCCAGTACTTC
- TRBD1 TRBJ2-2 TRBV7-9 CASSLGQGRFTGELFF TGTGCCAGCAGCTTAGGACAGGGACGTTTCACCGGGGAGCTGTTTTTT
- - TRBJ1-3 TRBV21-1 CASPWGNTIYF TGTGCCAGCCCATGGGGGAACACCATATATTTT
once TRBD1 TRBJ2-3 TRBV5-4 CASSGTGTGRKDTQYF TGTGCCAGCAGCGGCACCGGGACAGGGCGCAAAGATACGCAGTATTTT
- - TRBJ1-5 TRBV30 CAWRRSGGYQPQHF TGTGCCTGGAGGAGGTCAGGAGGTTATCAGCCCCAGCATTTT
- - TRBJ1-4 TRBV11-2 CASSLGVEKLFF TGTGCCAGCAGCTTAGGGGTAGAAAAACTGTTTTTT
- - TRBJ1-2 TRBV30 CAWSPLGPRGYGYTF TGTGCCTGGAGTCCCTTGGGACCTAGGGGTTATGGCTACACCTTC
- TRBD2 TRBJ2-5 TRBV14 CASSQGLAGRETQYF TGTGCCAGCAGCCAAGGACTAGCGGGGCGGGAGACCCAGTACTTC
- - TRBJ2-3 TRBV30 CAWRKWASSTDTQYF TGTGCCTGGAGAAAATGGGCTAGCAGCACAGATACGCAGTATTTT
- TRBD1 TRBJ2-3 TRBV27 CASSFDRVEHTQYF TGTGCCAGCAGTTTCGACAGGGTTGAGCATACGCAGTATTTT
few - TRBJ1-2 TRBV9 CASSVGVMHYGYTF TGTGCCAGCAGCGTAGGGGTCATGCACTATGGCTACACCTTC
- TRBD1 TRBJ1-2 TRBV24-1 CATSAQGAGYTF TGTGCCACCAGTGCGCAGGGGGCAGGCTACACCTTC
- - TRBJ2-5 TRBV4-2 CASSQDLGWQETQYF TGTGCCAGCAGCCAAGATTTGGGGTGGCAAGAGACCCAGTACTTC
- TRBD1 TRBJ2-7 TRBV7-9 CASSTPGQIYEQYF TGTGCCAGCAGTACGCCGGGACAGATATACGAGCAGTACTTC
- TRBD2 TRBJ2-3 TRBV7-6 CASSLGLGGPTDTQYF TGTGCCAGCAGCTTAGGATTGGGAGGGCCAACAGATACGCAGTATTTT
- - TRBJ1-5 TRBV19 CASSSGGGVNQPQHF TGTGCCAGTAGTTCTGGGGGAGGGGTCAATCAGCCCCAGCATTTT
few - TRBJ2-7 TRBV4-2 CASSQVPRDFQSYEQYF TGTGCCAGCAGCCAAGTCCCTCGGGACTTTCAGAGTTACGAGCAGTACTTC
- TRBD2 TRBJ2-1 TRBV18 CASSQGFSGSSYNEQFF TGTGCCAGCTCACAAGGTTTTAGCGGGAGCTCCTACAATGAGCAGTTCTTC
- - TRBJ2-3 TRBV6-5 CASGTGIGTDTQYF TGTGCCAGTGGGACTGGGATTGGCACAGATACGCAGTATTTT
- TRBD2 TRBJ2-7 TRBV28 CASSPLGLADTYEQYF TGTGCCAGCAGTCCGTTAGGACTAGCGGACACCTACGAGCAGTACTTC
- TRBD2 TRBJ2-1 TRBV19 CASSARLAGGNYNEQFF TGTGCCAGTAGTGCCAGACTAGCGGGAGGTAACTACAATGAGCAGTTCTTC
- - TRBJ1-2 TRBV5-4 CASSGPPNARTSYGYTF TGTGCCAGCAGCGGACCACCGAACGCTCGAACCAGCTATGGCTACACCTTC
- TRBD1 TRBJ1-1 TRBV10-3 CAISDPGDRGTEAFF TGTGCCATCAGTGACCCGGGGGACAGGGGCACTGAAGCTTTCTTT
- - TRBJ1-1 TRBV3-1/TRBV3-2 CASSQSRGRNTEAFF TGTGCCAGCAGCCAATCCAGGGGACGGAACACTGAAGCTTTCTTT
- TRBD2 TRBJ2-7 TRBV29-1 CSVVSGRARDEQYF TGCAGCGTTGTTAGCGGGAGGGCCAGGGACGAGCAGTACTTC
- - TRBJ1-3 TRBV3-1/TRBV3-2 CASSQDQRQSSGNTIYF TGTGCCAGCAGCCAAGATCAGCGACAGAGCTCTGGAAACACCATATATTTT
- TRBD2 TRBJ2-2 TRBV5-1 CASSSGLAGAGELFF TGCGCCAGCAGCTCGGGACTAGCGGGAGCCGGGGAGCTGTTTTTT